This T cell receptor (beta chain) was identified in a study of blood T cell repertoires in COVID-19. Study at large: The study drew acute and convalescent COVID-19 samples from the United States, Italy and Spain. T cells, B-cell-depleted T cells, or PBMCs provided the cDNA or gDNA that served as material.

A Seattle source enrolled patients during active infection and followed them longitudinally. This CDR3 is built from 14 residues. V lost 3 bases and J 6 bases, leaving 11 bases between the germline ends. CDR1 and CDR2 from the germline V gene are ENHRY and SYGVKD. In the study's own analysis: Reference gene primers were amplified, and this amplification served to estimate nucleated cell counts. Assay: immunoSEQ multiplex PCR; the TCRdb copy retains only in-frame clones and omits some. V and J calls and clone size are those listed in that table; D and trimming were worked out from the DNA. Of over 250,000 clones in the sample, 75% to 90% were seen once.

V gene TRBV10-3 combines with J gene TRBJ1-4; no reliable D call. The clonotype comes from a woman aged 45-65 years with COVID-19, enrolled during active disease. Sequenced material: peripheral blood. DNA for the CDR3: TGTGCCATCAGTGATCGGGGATTAGATGAAAAACTGTTTTTT. This encodes CAISDRGLDEKLFF.